The sequence of this T cell receptor (beta chain) was determined in a study of hypomethylating agent response in myelodysplastic syndrome. Study-wide background: Patients with myelodysplastic syndrome were under ten male and 2 female.

Two replicates of roughly 200 ng each gave 400 ng DNA per sample, survey resolution. In the study's own analysis: Around 1.5% of 150,000 to 200,000 clonotypes matched previously reported viral-epitope-specific VDJdb entries. The data were produced by immunoSEQ multiplex PCR, yet TCRdb's version contains in-frame clones alone and is incomplete. The D gene and trimming were derived from the DNA, and the V and J assignments and clone size from that table. The sample lists about 10,000 clones, under 85% occurring once. The CDR3 consists of 16 residues. V was trimmed by 5 bases and J by 2 bases, leaving 13 bases between them. Germline values: CDR1 SNHLY, CDR2 FYNNEI.

This TCR was recovered from a human donor with myelodysplastic syndrome. This rearrangement joins TRBV2 to TRBJ2-6; D possibly corresponds to TRBD1 (6 bases). The source material was bone marrow, sampled before or after starting hypomethylating agent treatment for myelodysplastic syndrome (not recorded which). CDR3 DNA sequence: TGTGCCAGCAGTATTCAGGGGCGCGCTGGGGCCAACGTCCTGACTTTC. Translating gives CASSIQGRAGANVLTF.